One and the same sample provided the 22 T cell receptor beta chains below, sequenced in a study of shared clonotypes between healthy human individuals. Sequencing used immunoSEQ multiplex PCR; TCRdb keeps in-frame clones, though not all of them. Of millions of clones in the sample, 90% to 95% were seen once. Naive CD8 cells lacked CD45RO, underwent positive selection for CCR7 and left out terminally differentiated effector memory CD45RA+ cells. Sample: naive CD8+ T cells from PBMCs. The receptors were gathered from a man aged 18 to 29 in good health. Some clones in this sample may be carry-over from other donors' samples.

This clone has only one observation. The chain recombines TRBV28 with TRBJ2-2; 9 positions agree with TRBD2. Germline V gene lookup returns CDR1 MDHEN and CDR2 SYDVKM. The V and J ends lost 5 bases and 6 bases, in that order; junction bases with no gene match: 4. The CDR3 length is 14 residues. Here the CDR3 reads CASSPWTSAGELFF. The CDR3 coding sequence is TGTGCCAGCAGTCCCTGGACTAGCGCCGGGGAGCTGTTTTTT.

This clone has just a few counts. The rearrangement uses TRBV10-3 and TRBJ1-1; 8 bases fit TRBD1. The CDR3 runs to 13 residues. The germline CDR1 and CDR2 sequences are ENHRY and SYGVKD. V trimming: 11 bases; J trimming: 3 bases; junction bases outside the gene matches: 8. The DNA of the CDR3 is TGTGCCGTTAGACAGGGGCAGGACACTGAAGCTTTCTTT. Its translation: CAVRQGQDTEAFF.

The chain combines TRBV10-1 with TRBJ2-7; 8 bases map to TRBD1. CDR1 is WNHNN, CDR2 SYGVQD, per germline (reference sequence). Trimming cost V 8 bases and J 5 bases; bases outside gene matches: 8. The CDR3 is 13 residues long. As DNA, the CDR3 is TGCGCCAGCCGAGGACAGGGATCCGACGAGCAGTACTTC. Protein sequence: CASRGQGSDEQYF.

The V call is TRBV7-9, the J call TRBJ1-1; D not certain. The CDR3 is 14 residues long. The V and J ends lost 2 bases and 1 base respectively, with 8 bases between them. The V gene's germline CDR1 is SEHNR and CDR2 FQNEAQ (reference sequence). The DNA for the CDR3 is TGTGCCAGCAGCTTATTACCCCAGAACACTGAAGCTTTCTTT. It codes for CASSLLPQNTEAFF. Complete variable domain (other parts from reference TRBV7-9 and TRBJ1-1): DTGVSQNPRHKITKRGQNVTFRCDPISEHNRLYWYRQTLGQGPEFLTYFQNEAQLEKSRLLSDRFSAERPKGSFSTLEIQRTEQGDSAMYLCASSLLPQNTEAFFGQGTRLTVV.

Remarks on this clone: The sample contains more than one DNA sequence encoding this CDR3. The chain uses TRBV28 and TRBJ2-7; D unresolved. V was shortened by 3 bases and J by 5 bases, with 8 bases between the two germline ends. The CDR3 extends over 12 amino acids. In germline, CDR1 is MDHEN, CDR2 SYDVKM. CDR3 sequence: CASSFGANEQYF. Written as DNA, the CDR3 is TGTGCCAGCAGTTTCGGCGCAAACGAGCAGTACTTC.

In DNA form, the CDR3 reads TGTGCCAGCACCCTCAAGCGGGAGAACACCGGGGAGCTGTTTTTT. Translating gives CASTLKRENTGELFF. The V gene is TRBV13, the J gene TRBJ2-2; 7 nucleotides match TRBD2. The germline gives CDR1 PRHDT, CDR2 FYEKMQ (reference sequence). The CDR3 runs to 15 residues. V trimming: 7 bases; J trimming: 1 base; junction bases outside the gene matches: 6.

J is TRBJ2-3 and V is TRBV19, with TRBD1 matching 10 bases. CDR3 length: 15 amino acids. CDR1 and CDR2 (germline): LNHDA, SQIVND (reference sequence). V shed 5 bases and J 5 bases; nucleotides not matched to a gene: 7. In DNA, the CDR3 is TGTGCCAGTAGTGAACGGACAGGGGGAAGAGATACGCAGTATTTT. Amino acids: CASSERTGGRDTQYF.

The V gene is TRBV28, the J gene TRBJ2-7; perhaps TRBD2 as D (6 bases). This CDR3 is 14 amino acids long. Trimming pared 1 base from V and 4 bases from J, leaving 11 bases between. CDR1 is MDHEN and CDR2 is SYDVKM in the germline V gene. The CDR3 DNA is TGTGCCAGCAGTTTATTGGTAGCGGATTACGAGCAGTACTTC. This encodes CASSLLVADYEQYF.

This chain connects TRBV28 to TRBJ1-1; the match to TRBD1 covers 10 bases. CDR3 length: 19 amino acids. J was trimmed by 0 bases and V by 4 bases; bases with no gene match: 14. Looked up from germline, CDR1 is MDHEN and CDR2 is SYDVKM. This CDR3 is CASSSRDRGRRYMNTEAFF. DNA of the CDR3: TGTGCCAGCAGTTCGAGAGACAGGGGGCGCCGGTATATGAACACTGAAGCTTTCTTT.

The chain has TRBV7-9 and TRBJ2-7; 10 nucleotides match TRBD2. Per the germline V gene, CDR1 is SEHNR and CDR2 is FQNEAQ (reference sequence). V shed 11 bases and J 2 bases; nucleotides not matched to a gene: 18. The CDR3 has 17 residues. CDR3 residues: CAVGGEGSAGGPYEQYF. The CDR3 DNA reads TGTGCCGTCGGAGGGGAAGGGTCAGCGGGAGGGCCCTACGAGCAGTACTTC.

This chain joins TRBV2 and TRBJ1-1, with TRBD1 as a possible D gene (6 bases). V was clipped by 6 bases and J by 1 base, with 18 bases between them. Germline CDR1 SNHLY, CDR2 FYNNEI. The CDR3 covers 16 residues. As DNA, the CDR3 is TGTGCCAGCAGAGGATTATGGGGGGCTCAGAACACTGAAGCTTTCTTT. This sequence encodes CASRGLWGAQNTEAFF.

J is TRBJ1-3 and V is TRBV6-6, with 8 bases matching TRBD1. V was pared by 7 bases and J by 0 bases, with 8 bases of the junction left unmatched. Per germline, CDR1 MNHNY and CDR2 SVGAGI (reference sequence). The CDR3 length is 16 residues. CDR3: CASNSDREDSGNTIYF. CDR3 nucleotides: TGTGCCAGCAATTCGGACAGGGAGGACTCTGGAAACACCATATATTTT.

The chain links TRBV29-1 to TRBJ2-1, with D unclear. V was shortened by 7 bases and J by 8 bases, with 12 bases between the two germline ends. Germline V gene data show CDR1 as SQVTM and CDR2 as ANQGSEA. CDR3 length: 11 residues. The CDR3 DNA reads TGCAGCGCAACTCTGGGGTATGAGCAGTTCTTC. Residues: CSATLGYEQFF.

The chain employs TRBV6-5 and TRBJ1-4; D may be TRBD1 (5 bases). This CDR3 is 15 amino acids long. Germline assignment: CDR1 MNHEY and CDR2 SVGAGI. Trimming cost V 6 bases and J 8 bases, with 19 bases left between them. This CDR3 reads CASSPTGASQEKLFF. In DNA, the CDR3 is TGTGCCAGCAGCCCCACCGGGGCCTCTCAGGAAAAACTGTTTTTT.

The chain employs TRBV30 and TRBJ2-1; 7 positions match TRBD2. Germline-derived CDR1 and CDR2 are GTSNPN and SVGIG (reference sequence). This CDR3 has 16 amino acids. Trimming removed 0 bases from V and 2 bases from J; junction bases left unmatched: 7. This CDR3 reads CAWSVSGGSPYNEQFF. In DNA, the CDR3 is TGTGCCTGGAGTGTAAGTGGCGGGAGCCCCTACAATGAGCAGTTCTTC.

The chain recombines TRBV10-3 with TRBJ2-7, with 8 positions matching TRBD1. The ends lost 6 bases at V and 0 bases at J; junction bases unmatched: 7. This CDR3 is built from 15 residues. From germline, CDR1 is ENHRY and CDR2 SYGVKD. DNA of the CDR3: TGTGCCATCAGAGACAGGGGCCAGAGCTCCTACGAGCAGTACTTC. Translated, it gives CAIRDRGQSSYEQYF.

The J gene is TRBJ1-2, the V gene TRBV30; D remains unclear. This CDR3 region has 14 residues. Germline-derived CDR1 and CDR2 are GTSNPN and SVGIG (reference sequence). V was cut by 1 base and J by 0 bases, with 9 bases left in between. The CDR3 spells CAWSGGGANYGYTF. The CDR3 coding sequence is TGTGCCTGGAGTGGTGGAGGCGCTAACTATGGCTACACCTTC. The whole variable domain, filled in from reference TRBV30 and TRBJ1-2, reads SQTIHQWPATLVQPVGSPLSLECTVEGTSNPNLYWYRQAAGRGLQLLFYSVGIGQISSEVPQNLSASRPQDRQFILSSKKLLLSDSGFYLCAWSGGGANYGYTFGSGTRLTVV.

Note on this clone: The germline gene is not matched at one end of the junction; a read error may be the cause. The chain couples TRBV29-1 to TRBJ1-1; no reliable D call. Germline V gene data show CDR1 as SQVTM and CDR2 as ANQGSEA. The CDR3 consists of 16 residues. This CDR3 is CSVGGVDLHPNTEAFF. The CDR3 DNA reads TGCAGCGTTGGCGGTGTGGACTTACACCCGAACACTGAGGCTTTCTTT.

V and J are TRBV7-6 and TRBJ2-5; D is unclear. This CDR3 is built from 14 residues. Trimming pared 1 base from V and 3 bases from J, leaving 9 bases between. CDR1 is SGHVS and CDR2 is FNYEAQ in the germline V gene. The DNA of the CDR3 is TGTGCCAGCAGCTTAGAAGTCAGCGAAGAGACCCAGTACTTC. Translated, it gives CASSLEVSEETQYF.

V and J are TRBV28 and TRBJ1-1; D gene uncertain. V was trimmed by 1 base and J by 4 bases, leaving 19 bases between them. This CDR3 has 17 amino acids. Germline V CDR1 and CDR2: MDHEN, SYDVKM. CDR3 in amino acids: CASSLFPPGKLGTEAFF. CDR3 DNA sequence: TGTGCCAGCAGTTTATTCCCCCCCGGGAAGCTCGGCACTGAAGCTTTCTTT.

Remarks on this clone: Its ends do not fully match the called genes, so a read error is possible. The V gene is TRBV6-6, the J gene TRBJ1-2; the D is unclear. The CDR3 contains 16 residues. Germline V gives CDR1 MNHNY, CDR2 SVGAGI (reference sequence). DNA of the CDR3: TGTGCCAGCAGTGACTCCGGGCCTCCTAATTTCTATGGCTACACCTTC. It specifies CASSDSGPPNFYGYTF.

The V and J genes are TRBV7-9 and TRBJ2-4; no clear D gene. Germline CDR1 SEHNR, CDR2 FQNEAQ (reference sequence). Trimming took off 0 bases at V and 1 base at J, with 13 bases between the two ends. The CDR3 consists of 17 residues. In DNA, the CDR3 is TGTGCCAGCAGCTTAGCCATTAATCTGGGGGCCAAAAACATTCAGTACTTC. It yields the protein CASSLAINLGAKNIQYF.